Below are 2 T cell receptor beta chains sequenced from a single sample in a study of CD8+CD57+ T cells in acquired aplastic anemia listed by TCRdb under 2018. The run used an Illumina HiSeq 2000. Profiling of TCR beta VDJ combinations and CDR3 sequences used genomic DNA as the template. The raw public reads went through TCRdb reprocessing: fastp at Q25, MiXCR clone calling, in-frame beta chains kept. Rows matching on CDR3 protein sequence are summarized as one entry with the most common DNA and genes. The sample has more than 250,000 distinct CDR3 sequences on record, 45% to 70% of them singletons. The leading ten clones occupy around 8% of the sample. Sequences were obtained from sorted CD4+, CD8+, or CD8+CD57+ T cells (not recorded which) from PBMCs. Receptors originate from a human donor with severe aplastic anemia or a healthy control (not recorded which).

The CDR3 sequence is CASSLVSSGSGADTQYF. The CDR3 DNA follows: TGTGCCAGCAGCTTAGTTTCGAGCGGGAGTGGTGCAGATACGCAGTATTTT. This chain joins TRBV7-9 and TRBJ2-3; 8 bases are shared with TRBD2. Per the germline V gene, CDR1 is SEHNR and CDR2 is FQNEAQ (reference sequence). Trimming cost V 1 base and J 4 bases; bases outside gene matches: 10. This CDR3 comprises 17 residues.

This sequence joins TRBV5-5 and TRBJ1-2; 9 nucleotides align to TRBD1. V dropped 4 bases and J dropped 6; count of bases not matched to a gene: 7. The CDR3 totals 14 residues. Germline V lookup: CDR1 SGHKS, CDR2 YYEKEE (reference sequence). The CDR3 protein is CASSDGTGTDGYTF. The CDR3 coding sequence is TGTGCCAGCAGCGACGGGACAGGGACGGATGGCTACACCTTC. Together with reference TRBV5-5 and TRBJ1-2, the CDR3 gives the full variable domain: DAGVTQSPTHLIKTRGQQVTLRCSPISGHKSVSWYQQVLGQGPQFIFQYYEKEERGRGNFPDRFSARQFPNYSSELNVNALLLGDSALYLCASSDGTGTDGYTFGSGTRLTVV.